These T cell receptor beta chains were read from a single sample in a study of Ad26.COV2.S vaccination and SARS-CoV-2 variants. Some clones are missing from TCRdb's copy, which holds only in-frame ones; the method was immunoSEQ multiplex PCR. The sample contains fewer than 400,000 clones, around four fifths of which appear only once. Source: peripheral blood, taken in a trial of Ad26.COV2.S vaccine versus placebo. These receptors were obtained from a person aged 18-65 years who received the Ad26.COV2.S COVID-19 vaccine or a placebo. The CDR3 runs from the conserved cysteine through the conserved F or W. Each record gives: D gene, clone size, CDR3 length, V gene, J gene, CDR3 protein, CDR3 DNA. The D gene is left open where the match is weak. Part of the rows lack a size; the others show once, few, many or a class for expanded clones.

-	-	15	TRBV28	TRBJ1-2	CASSPIPGPNYGYTF	TGTGCCAGCAGTCCCATTCCGGGCCCGAACTATGGCTACACCTTC
-	-	16	TRBV6-1	TRBJ1-5	CASSVNWGDSNQPQHF	TGTGCCAGCAGTGTGAACTGGGGGGATAGCAATCAGCCCCAGCATTTT
-	-	15	TRBV3-1/TRBV3-2	TRBJ2-1	CASSPQRVSYNEQFF	TGTGCCAGCAGCCCCCAGCGGGTTTCCTACAATGAGCAGTTCTTC
-	-	14	TRBV5-6	TRBJ1-1	CASSFRAGNTEAFF	TGTGCCAGCAGCTTTCGAGCGGGGAACACTGAAGCTTTCTTT
-	-	13	TRBV6-4	TRBJ1-6	CASSAIGNSPLHF	TGTGCCAGCAGTGCTATCGGGAATTCACCCCTCCACTTT
-	-	14	TRBV5-8	TRBJ2-7	CASVQRDRRGEQYF	TGTGCCAGCGTCCAACGGGACCGTCGGGGCGAGCAGTACTTC
TRBD1	-	18	TRBV19	TRBJ1-2	CASSIGTGTGELNYGYTF	TGTGCCAGTAGTATAGGAACCGGGACAGGGGAACTTAACTATGGCTACACCTTC
-	few	14	TRBV6-1	TRBJ2-7	CASSEFGRNYEQYF	TGTGCCAGCAGTGAATTTGGCAGAAACTACGAGCAGTACTTC
-	-	15	TRBV9	TRBJ1-1	CASQAMPAGNTEAFF	TGTGCCAGCCAAGCAATGCCAGCGGGGAACACTGAAGCTTTCTTT
-	-	14	TRBV19	TRBJ1-2	CASNKAGTVYGYTF	TGTGCCAGTAACAAAGCAGGGACGGTCTATGGCTACACCTTC
-	few	13	TRBV18	TRBJ1-1	CASSPSGNTEAFF	TGTGCCAGCTCACCATCAGGGAACACTGAAGCTTTCTTT
-	-	13	TRBV19	TRBJ2-1	CASSIPSRDEQFF	TGTGCCAGTAGTATACCGAGTAGGGATGAGCAGTTCTTC
-	-	17	TRBV9	TRBJ2-2	CASSVAAGTPNTGELFF	TGTGCCAGCAGCGTAGCGGCGGGAACTCCGAACACCGGGGAGCTGTTTTTT
-	few	13	TRBV2	TRBJ1-1	CASYGPRRTEAFF	TGTGCCAGCTATGGTCCACGACGGACTGAAGCTTTCTTT
-	-	16	TRBV3-1/TRBV3-2	TRBJ2-1	CASSQNKGLRYNEQFF	TGTGCCAGCAGCCAGAACAAGGGACTGAGATACAATGAGCAGTTCTTC
-	once	13	TRBV12-3/TRBV12-4	TRBJ1-2	CASSFRLHYGYTF	TGTGCCAGCAGTTTTCGACTGCACTATGGCTACACCTTC
TRBD1	few	13	TRBV7-6	TRBJ1-5	CASSKDRGQPQHF	TGTGCCAGCAGTAAGGACAGGGGCCAGCCCCAGCATTTT
-	-	15	TRBV10-3	TRBJ1-3	CAISAVQGPGNTIYF	TGTGCCATCAGTGCAGTACAGGGACCTGGAAACACCATATATTTT
TRBD1	-	15	TRBV18	TRBJ2-2	CASSGGQANTGELFF	TGTGCCAGCTCAGGTGGACAGGCGAACACCGGGGAGCTGTTTTTT
TRBD1	once	22	TRBV10-3	TRBJ1-5	CAISESRGGGTENFYSNQPQHF	TGTGCCATCAGTGAGTCTAGGGGAGGCGGGACAGAGAACTTCTATAGCAATCAGCCCCAGCATTTT
-	-	12	TRBV10-1	TRBJ2-7	CASSESPYEQYF	TGCGCCAGCAGTGAGTCCCCCTACGAGCAGTACTTC
-	-	16	TRBV28	TRBJ1-5	CASSWQGTTSNQPQHF	TGTGCCAGCAGTTGGCAGGGCACGACTAGCAATCAGCCCCAGCATTTT
-	-	14	TRBV5-1	TRBJ1-6	CASSESSYNSPLHF	TGCGCCAGCAGCGAAAGCTCCTATAATTCACCCCTCCACTTT
-	-	15	TRBV7-3	TRBJ1-2	CASSLAGAAVSHYTF	TGTGCCAGCAGCTTAGCGGGGGCGGCTGTTAGTCACTACACCTTC
-	once	14	TRBV10-3	TRBJ2-5	CAISERTAGETQYF	TGTGCCATCAGTGAGCGCACCGCCGGGGAGACCCAGTACTTC
-	-	16	TRBV28	TRBJ1-4	CATASGQTATNEKLFF	TGTGCCACCGCGTCCGGGCAGACTGCAACTAATGAAAAACTGTTTTTT
TRBD2	once	19	TRBV12-5	TRBJ2-1	CASGLVRLAGAPTYNEQFF	TGTGCTAGTGGTTTGGTACGACTAGCGGGGGCCCCCACCTACAATGAGCAGTTCTTC
-	once	13	TRBV7-9	TRBJ1-2	CASSFPENYGYTF	TGTGCCAGCAGCTTCCCCGAAAACTATGGCTACACCTTC
-	-	13	TRBV19	TRBJ1-6	CASSPGGNSPLHF	TGTGCCAGTAGTCCGGGGGGAAATTCACCCCTCCACTTT
TRBD1	-	14	TRBV27	TRBJ1-2	CASRGDRANYGYTF	TGTGCCAGCAGAGGGGACAGGGCTAACTATGGCTACACCTTC
TRBD2	once	15	TRBV9	TRBJ2-3	CASSVSLAGTDTQYF	TGTGCCAGCAGCGTTAGTCTAGCGGGCACAGATACGCAGTATTTT
TRBD2	-	16	TRBV27	TRBJ2-1	CASSLFAGGGAYEQFF	TGTGCCAGCAGTTTATTCGCTGGCGGGGGGGCCTATGAGCAGTTCTTC